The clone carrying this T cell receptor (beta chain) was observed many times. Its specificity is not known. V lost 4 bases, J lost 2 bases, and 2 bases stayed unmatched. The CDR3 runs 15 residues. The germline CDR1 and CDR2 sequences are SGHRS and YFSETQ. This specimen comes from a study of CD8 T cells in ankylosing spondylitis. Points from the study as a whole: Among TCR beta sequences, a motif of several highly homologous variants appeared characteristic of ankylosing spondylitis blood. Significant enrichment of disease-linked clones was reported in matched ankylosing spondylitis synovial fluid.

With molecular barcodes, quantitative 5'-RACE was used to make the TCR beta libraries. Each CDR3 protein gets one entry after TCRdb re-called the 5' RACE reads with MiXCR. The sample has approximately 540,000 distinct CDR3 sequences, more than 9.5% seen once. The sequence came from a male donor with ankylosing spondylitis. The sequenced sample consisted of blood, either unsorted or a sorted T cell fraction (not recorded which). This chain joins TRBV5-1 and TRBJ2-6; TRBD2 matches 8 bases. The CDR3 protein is CASSLTSAGANVLTF. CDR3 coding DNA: TGCGCCAGCAGCCTGACTAGCGCTGGGGCCAACGTCCTGACTTTC.